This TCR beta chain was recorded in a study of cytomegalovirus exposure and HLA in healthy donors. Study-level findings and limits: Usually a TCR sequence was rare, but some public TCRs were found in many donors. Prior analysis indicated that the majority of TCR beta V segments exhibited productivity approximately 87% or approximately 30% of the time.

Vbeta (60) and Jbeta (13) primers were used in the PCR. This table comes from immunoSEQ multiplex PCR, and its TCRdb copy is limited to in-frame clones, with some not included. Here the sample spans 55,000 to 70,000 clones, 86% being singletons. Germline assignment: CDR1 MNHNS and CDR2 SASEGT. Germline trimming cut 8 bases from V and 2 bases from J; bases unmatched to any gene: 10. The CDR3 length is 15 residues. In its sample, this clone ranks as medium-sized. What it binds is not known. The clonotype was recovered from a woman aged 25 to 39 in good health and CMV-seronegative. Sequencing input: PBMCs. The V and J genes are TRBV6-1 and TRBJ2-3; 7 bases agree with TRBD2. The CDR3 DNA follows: TGTGCCAGCGGAAGCGGGGAAATGGACACAGATACGCAGTATTTT. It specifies CASGSGEMDTDTQYF.